The rows below give T cell receptor beta chains drawn from one sample of a study of shared clonotypes between healthy human individuals. TCRdb's table, derived via immunoSEQ multiplex PCR, lists solely in-frame clones and lacks some. The sample has roughly 2.2 million clones, 85% to 95% seen once. The sample consisted of naive CD4+ T cells from PBMCs. These receptors were taken from a man younger than 35 in good health. Some clones in this sample may be carry-over from other donors' samples. Each CDR3 is given with its conserved first and last residue. The order of the fields is clone size, J gene, V gene, CDR3 length, D gene, CDR3 DNA, CDR3 protein. A D gene is named only where the DNA matches it firmly. Clone sizes are given selectively: once, few, many, or a class where the clone is expanded.

NA	TRBJ2-6	TRBV9	17	NA	TGTGCCAGCAGCGTATTGGCGGACAGCTCTGGGGCCAACGTCCTGACTTTC	CASSVLADSSGANVLTF
NA	TRBJ2-1	TRBV27	16	TRBD2	TGTGCCAGCAGTACGCGGACTAGCGGGAGGTTCCATGAGCAGTTCTTC	CASSTRTSGRFHEQFF
NA	TRBJ2-1	TRBV5-1	15	NA	TGCGCCAGCAGCTTGGATAGCGCGCCCTACAATGAGCAGTTCTTC	CASSLDSAPYNEQFF
NA	TRBJ2-3	TRBV7-9	16	TRBD2	TGTGCCAGCAGCTTTCCGGGACTAGCGGGGGGAGATACGCAGTATTTT	CASSFPGLAGGDTQYF
NA	TRBJ2-1	TRBV5-1	14	NA	TGCGCCAGCAGCTTAGGAGGTTGGGGGAATGAGCAGTTCTTC	CASSLGGWGNEQFF
NA	TRBJ2-5	TRBV9	15	NA	TGTGCCAGCAGCGTCGGAGGGCCCTCGGGGGAGACCCAGTACTTC	CASSVGGPSGETQYF
NA	TRBJ2-1	TRBV4-1	20	TRBD2	TGCGCCAGCAGCCCGTCCTGGGCTAGCGGGAGGGATAGCTCCTACAATGAGCAGTTCTTC	CASSPSWASGRDSSYNEQFF
NA	TRBJ2-7	TRBV27	15	NA	TGTGCCAGCAGTTTAAAGTGGACCCGCGAATACGAGCAGTACTTC	CASSLKWTREYEQYF
NA	TRBJ2-7	TRBV7-2	15	TRBD2	TGTGCCAGCAGACCCAAAGGACTAGCGTACTACGAGCAGTACTTC	CASRPKGLAYYEQYF
NA	TRBJ2-2	TRBV5-4	17	TRBD2	TGTGCCAGCAGCTTGGGCCCCTTCCGCGGGGGGGGCGGGGAGCTGTTTTTT	CASSLGPFRGGGGELFF
NA	TRBJ1-1	TRBV2	13	TRBD1	TGTGCCAGCAGCAGGACAGGGGGCGGTGAAGCTTTCTTT	CASSRTGGGEAFF
once	TRBJ2-7	TRBV18	13	NA	TGTGCCAGCTCACCTACAGCGAGCCACGAGCAGTACTTC	CASSPTASHEQYF
once	TRBJ2-1	TRBV9	16	TRBD2	TGTGCCAGCAGCGCCGCGCTAGCGGCCTCCTACAATGAGCAGTTCTTC	CASSAALAASYNEQFF
NA	TRBJ2-7	TRBV9	14	NA	TGTGCCAGCAGCGTAGAGGACGGAACCTACGAGCAGTACTTC	CASSVEDGTYEQYF
NA	TRBJ1-2	TRBV19	12	TRBD1	TGTGCCAGTAGACGGGACAGGGGAGGCTACACCTTC	CASRRDRGGYTF
NA	TRBJ1-2	TRBV5-1	14	TRBD1	TGCGCCAGCAGCTCGATGACAGGGAACTATGGCTACACCTTC	CASSSMTGNYGYTF
NA	TRBJ1-4	TRBV19	11	NA	TGTGCCAGTAGTCAGGCGGGGCGAAGGAATTTT	CASSQAGRRNF
few	TRBJ2-1	TRBV6-4	14	TRBD2	TGTGCCAGCAGTGAACTAGCGGGTTACAATGAGCAGTTCTTC	CASSELAGYNEQFF
NA	TRBJ2-1	TRBV5-1	12	NA	TGCGCCAGCAGCTTGCTGGACAATGAGCAGTTCTTC	CASSLLDNEQFF